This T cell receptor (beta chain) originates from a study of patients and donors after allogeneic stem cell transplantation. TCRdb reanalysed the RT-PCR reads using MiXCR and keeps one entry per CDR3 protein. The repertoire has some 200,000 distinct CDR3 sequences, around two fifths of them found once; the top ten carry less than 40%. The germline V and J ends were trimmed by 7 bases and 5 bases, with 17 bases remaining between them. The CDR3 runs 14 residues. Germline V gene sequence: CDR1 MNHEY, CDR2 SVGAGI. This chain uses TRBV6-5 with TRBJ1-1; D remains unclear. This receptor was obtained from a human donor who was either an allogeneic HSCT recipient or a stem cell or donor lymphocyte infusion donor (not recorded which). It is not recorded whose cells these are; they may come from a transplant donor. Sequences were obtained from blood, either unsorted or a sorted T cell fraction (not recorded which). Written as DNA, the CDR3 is TGTGCCAGCATAGGCAGCCGTGGGGAGACTGAAGCTTTCTTT. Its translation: CASIGSRGETEAFF.